This is a list of T cell receptor beta chains from one sample in a study of CD8 T cells in ankylosing spondylitis. TCRdb used MiXCR to reprocess the 5' RACE reads, holding one entry per CDR3 protein. The data show 400,000 to 450,000 distinct CDR3 sequences, 15% to 20% seen once. Source material: blood, either unsorted or a sorted T cell fraction (not recorded which). The receptor set was obtained from a male donor with ankylosing spondylitis. Both conserved end residues are part of each CDR3. D genes are given only for firm matches. Size is stated for part of the rows, as once, few or many counts, or as a class when the clone is expanded.

D	size	V	J	DNA	CDR3
.	.	TRBV4-1	TRBJ2-6	TGCGCCAGCAGCCCGGGACACCACTCTGGGGCCAACGTCCTGACTTTC	CASSPGHHSGANVLTF
TRBD1	.	TRBV29-1	TRBJ2-3	TGCAGCGTGGACGGGGACAGGGGATGGGCAGATACGCAGTATTTT	CSVDGDRGWADTQYF
.	many	TRBV30	TRBJ2-7	TGTGCCTACCGGAGAGAGGTGGTTTCAAGCGAGCAGTACTTC	CAYRREVVSSEQYF
TRBD1	once	TRBV20-1	TRBJ2-2	TGCAGTGCTAGCCCCGGGACAGGGGGCCGCACCGGGGAGCTGTTTTTT	CSASPGTGGRTGELFF
TRBD2	.	TRBV3-1	TRBJ2-5	TGTGCCAGCAGCCAACTCGGACTAGCGGGAGGAGAGACCCAGTACTTC	CASSQLGLAGGETQYF
.	.	TRBV11-2	TRBJ1-2	TGTGCCACCAGCCAAGGGATCTATGGCTACACCTTC	CATSQGIYGYTF
TRBD1	few	TRBV24-1	TRBJ2-5	TGTGCCACCAGTTCCAACAGGGGGGTAGAGACCCAGTACTTC	CATSSNRGVETQYF
TRBD1	many	TRBV11-2	TRBJ1-6	TGTGCCAGCAGCTCCACCGGGACAGGGAATTCACCCCTCCACTTT	CASSSTGTGNSPLHF
TRBD2	few	TRBV10-3	TRBJ2-7	TGTGCCACCACCGGGACTAGCGGGAGTGCCTACGAGCAGTACTTC	CATTGTSGSAYEQYF
.	few	TRBV6-2/TRBV6-3	TRBJ2-2	TGTGCCAGCAGCCTCCGACGGGCCCAAAACACCGGGGAGCTGTTTTTT	CASSLRRAQNTGELFF
TRBD1	.	TRBV11-1	TRBJ1-1	TGTGCCAGCAGCCGCGGACAGGGGGAGGTTACTGAAGCTTTCTTT	CASSRGQGEVTEAFF
TRBD2	.	TRBV12-3/TRBV12-4	TRBJ2-4	TGTGCCAGCAGCTTGATTGAGGGGAGGGAACAAAACATTCAGTACTTC	CASSLIEGREQNIQYF
TRBD1	.	TRBV18	TRBJ1-1	TGTGCCAGCTCACCACCGTCAGGGGGAAGGTCTGAAGCTTTCTTT	CASSPPSGGRSEAFF
TRBD2	few	TRBV20-1	TRBJ2-5	TGCAGTGCTAGAAGTCTAGCGGGAGTGGTCCAAGAGACCCAGTACTTC	CSARSLAGVVQETQYF
.	few	TRBV5-6	TRBJ1-1	TGTGCCAGCAGCCAGGGTGTAGACACTGAAGCTTTCTTT	CASSQGVDTEAFF
.	few	TRBV7-3	TRBJ2-1	TGTGCCAGCAGCTTAACGTGGAACAATGAGCAGTTCTTC	CASSLTWNNEQFF
.	.	TRBV7-8	TRBJ1-2	TGTGCCAGCAGCTCCATACTTGGCGGCTACACCTTC	CASSSILGGYTF
TRBD2	.	TRBV11-2	TRBJ2-3	TGTGCCAGCAGCTTATGGGTAGCGGGAGAAGGTCGAGCAGATACGCAGTATTTT	CASSLWVAGEGRADTQYF
.	.	TRBV28	TRBJ2-3	TGTGCCAGCAGTTTCCGGGCAGATTCAGGAGATACGCAGTATTTT	CASSFRADSGDTQYF
.	few	TRBV6-1	TRBJ1-3	TGTGCCAGCAGTATGACAGCTTCCTCTGGAAACACCATATATTTT	CASSMTASSGNTIYF
.	few	TRBV5-1	TRBJ1-3	TGCGCCAGCAGCTTGGGTGGCTCTGGAAACACCACATATTTT	CASSLGGSGNTTYF
.	few	TRBV7-2	TRBJ2-3	TGTGCCAGCAGTTCTGGGACTCTAAACACAGATACGCAGTATTTT	CASSSGTLNTDTQYF
.	few	TRBV18	TRBJ2-1	TGTGCCAGCTCCCCTAACCAGGGTTCGTACAATGAGCAGTTCTTC	CASSPNQGSYNEQFF
.	few	TRBV25-1	TRBJ1-6	TGTGCCAGCCGAAGAGAGGACAATTCACCCCTCCACTTT	CASRREDNSPLHF
.	few	TRBV18	TRBJ2-5	TGTGCCAGCTCCCGGAGCGAGGAGACCCAGTACTTC	CASSRSEETQYF
TRBD1	many	TRBV13	TRBJ1-5	TGTGCCAGCAGCTTAGGGTCAGGGGGCTATCAGCCCCAGCATTTT	CASSLGSGGYQPQHF
.	.	TRBV6-2/TRBV6-3	TRBJ2-2	TGTGCCAGCAGTTTTCCCGACTACACCGGGGAGCTGTTTTTT	CASSFPDYTGELFF
.	few	TRBV12-3/TRBV12-4	TRBJ2-1	TGTGCCAGCAGTTCCAAAGGGAACCTCTACAATGAGCAGTTCTTC	CASSSKGNLYNEQFF
.	few	TRBV5-1	TRBJ1-2	TGCGCCAGCCGTCCCCGGTTGGACTATGGCTACACCTTC	CASRPRLDYGYTF
.	.	TRBV2	TRBJ1-2	TGTGCCAGCAGTGTGAACAGATCCTATGGCTACACCTTC	CASSVNRSYGYTF
.	few	TRBV7-2	TRBJ1-5	TGTGCCAGCAGCTTAGGGGTTAGGGGGGAGCAGCCCCAGCATTTT	CASSLGVRGEQPQHF
TRBD2	few	TRBV12-3/TRBV12-4	TRBJ2-5	TGTGCCAGCAGCCGGGGACTAGCGGGGGGAGAGACCCAGTACTTC	CASSRGLAGGETQYF
TRBD2	.	TRBV20-1	TRBJ2-7	TGCAGTGCTAGAGATCACGGGACTAGCGCCTACGAGCAGTACTTC	CSARDHGTSAYEQYF
TRBD2	many	TRBV5-1	TRBJ2-1	TGCGCCAGCGCGGGAGATAGCTCCTACAATGAGCAGTTCTTC	CASAGDSSYNEQFF
.	few	TRBV7-2	TRBJ2-2	TGTGCCAGCAGCTTAGAGGGCGGACTGAACACCGGGGAGCTGTTTTTT	CASSLEGGLNTGELFF
TRBD2	many	TRBV10-3	TRBJ2-5	TGTGCCATCGGAAGTGGGACTACCTACCAAGAGACCCAGTACTTC	CAIGSGTTYQETQYF
.	.	TRBV5-1	TRBJ1-1	TGCGCCAGCAGCTCCAACCTTAATTCGAACACTGAAGCTTTCTTT	CASSSNLNSNTEAFF
.	many	TRBV9	TRBJ1-2	TGTGCCAGCAGCGTAGTAGATGCTACCTATGGCTACACCTTC	CASSVVDATYGYTF
TRBD1	.	TRBV5-1	TRBJ2-5	TGCGCCAGCAGCAAGGACAGGGGGCCAGAGACCCAGTACTTC	CASSKDRGPETQYF
.	.	TRBV5-1	TRBJ2-5	TGCGCCAGCAGCGGAGGTGGTAGCGGCTACCAAGAGACCCAGTACTTC	CASSGGGSGYQETQYF
.	.	TRBV10-2	TRBJ2-1	TGCGGGGCCGGCCGGCCGGTGTTCTTC	CGAGRPVFF
.	many	TRBV7-9	TRBJ2-3	TGTGCCAGCAGCTTAATACTGAACACAGATACGCAGTATTTT	CASSLILNTDTQYF
.	few	TRBV2	TRBJ1-2	TGTGCCAGCAGGGGGGACCGTCGCGTAGGCTACACCTTC	CASRGDRRVGYTF
.	.	TRBV5-5	TRBJ1-6	TGTGCCAGCAGCTACACGTCAGATAATTCACCCCTCCACTTT	CASSYTSDNSPLHF
.	many	TRBV7-8	TRBJ2-1	TGTGCCAGCAGCTTAGGGGAGCATGAGCAGTTCTTC	CASSLGEHEQFF
TRBD2	.	TRBV7-2	TRBJ2-3	TGTGCCAGCAGCTTCCGGCGGGGGACCGGGGATACGCAGTATTTT	CASSFRRGTGDTQYF
.	many	TRBV10-3	TRBJ2-7	TGTGCCATCAGTCCTGACTCCTTCGAGCAGTACTTC	CAISPDSFEQYF
.	few	TRBV5-1	TRBJ2-1	TGCGCCAGCAGGCTCCTAGCCGCGTCCTACAATGAGCAGTTCTTC	CASRLLAASYNEQFF